These T cell receptor beta chains were read from a single sample in a study of shared clonotypes between healthy human individuals. The method was immunoSEQ multiplex PCR; TCRdb's version includes in-frame clones alone and lacks a portion of them. The sample shows approximately 500,000 clones, about 80% of them seen only once. The sequenced sample consisted of PBMCs. These receptors all stem from a woman between 35 and 50 years old in good health. Some clones in this sample may be carry-over from other donors' samples. CDR3s include the opening cysteine and the closing phenylalanine or tryptophan. Fields, in order: clone size, J gene, V gene, CDR3 protein. The size field is filled for only some rows; it gives once, few, many or a size class.

>NA|TRBJ2-5|TRBV5-1
CASSPQLAGGQETQYF
>few|TRBJ2-3|TRBV5-1
CASSLSSGRLDTQYF
>NA|TRBJ2-2|TRBV9
CASSVSSGSHTGELFF
>NA|TRBJ2-3|TRBV5-1
CASSLEAGASDTQYF
>few|TRBJ1-2|TRBV5-1
CASSFGGENGYTF
>NA|TRBJ2-3|TRBV7-2
CASSFFSPREPSTDTQYF
>NA|TRBJ2-5|TRBV4-3
CASSQDRQTETQYF
>NA|TRBJ2-1|TRBV10-2
CASSERRTSGNNEQFF
>NA|TRBJ2-7|TRBV5-1
CASSLTGLEQYF
>NA|TRBJ1-2|TRBV6-1
CASSEATGAYGYTF
>NA|TRBJ2-7|TRBV5-1
CASSLGPRPDYEQYF
>few|TRBJ2-1|TRBV19
CASSLRQGSRNEQFF
>NA|TRBJ2-7|TRBV14
CASSRNQGLAGVRDEQYF
>NA|TRBJ2-7|TRBV11-3
CASSFSDSYEQYF
>NA|TRBJ2-7|TRBV7-2
CASSLPGGRDSYEQYF
>NA|TRBJ2-1|TRBV10-3
CAISESGTVEQFF
>NA|TRBJ2-1|TRBV18
CASSPGLAGIGEQFF
>NA|TRBJ2-3|TRBV6-1
CASSSLTSTDTQYF
>NA|TRBJ2-6|TRBV7-3
CASSYRFSGANVLTF
>NA|TRBJ2-1|TRBV19
CASSIRGGSYNEQFF
>NA|TRBJ1-3|TRBV6-6
CASSSLVPWNTIYF
>NA|TRBJ2-1|TRBV4-2
CASSQLQSGSTEQFF
>NA|TRBJ2-1|TRBV6-5
CASSLKGLPFPNEQFF
>NA|TRBJ1-3|TRBV6-6
CASSYGGRSGNTIYF
>NA|TRBJ2-6|TRBV19
CASSILKGAGANVLTF
>once|TRBJ2-2|TRBV5-1
CASSLVPGLAGDTGELFF
>NA|TRBJ1-1|TRBV6-6
CASSSWGLNTEAFF
>few|TRBJ2-5|TRBV5-6
CASSLLAGRGTQYF
>NA|TRBJ2-5|TRBV27
CASSFYRTKETQYF
>NA|TRBJ2-6|TRBV19
CASSASSGANVLTF